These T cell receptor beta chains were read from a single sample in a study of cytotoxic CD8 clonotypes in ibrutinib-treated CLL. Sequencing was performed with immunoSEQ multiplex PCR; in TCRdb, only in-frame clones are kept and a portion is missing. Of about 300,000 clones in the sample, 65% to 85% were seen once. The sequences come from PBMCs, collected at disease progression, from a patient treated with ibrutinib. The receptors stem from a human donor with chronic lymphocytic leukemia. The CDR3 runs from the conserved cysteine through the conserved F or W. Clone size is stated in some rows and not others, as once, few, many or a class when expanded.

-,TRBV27,CASSLLGLSEQFF
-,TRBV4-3,CASSQENGNYEQYF
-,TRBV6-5,CATKLAIQETQYF
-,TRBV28,CASNWGGVREQYF
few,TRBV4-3,CASSQADRAAYEAFF
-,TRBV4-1,CASSQESGQLPHGYTF
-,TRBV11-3,CASSRRNTGELFF
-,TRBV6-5,CASSGHLNEKLFF
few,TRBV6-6,CASSYWTGIRSPLHF
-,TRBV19,CASSIQGPYEQYF
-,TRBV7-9,CASSLIVGPDRGFRETQYF
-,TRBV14,CASSLRRNAENTEAFF
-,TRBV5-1,CASSQGGNNQPQHF
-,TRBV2,CASRTDSSNYGYTF
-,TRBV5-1,CASSLRSQETQYF
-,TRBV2,CASSGYSNQPQHF
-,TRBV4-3,CASSQVPVINTDTQYF
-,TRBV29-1,CSVLKLAGVKYEQYF
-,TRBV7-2,CASSLGGNPGAQHF
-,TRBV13,CASSLRQGLYGYTF
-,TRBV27,CASSGPYNEQFF
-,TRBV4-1,CASSLMTGRTEAFF
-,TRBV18,CASSPRSTGGLAKNIQYF
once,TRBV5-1,CASTREVLGGTGELFF
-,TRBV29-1,CSVGRANTEAFF
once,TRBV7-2,CASNRNYGYTF
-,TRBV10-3,CAISEFGQGRVRATEAFF
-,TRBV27,CASSSGGRLTDTQYF
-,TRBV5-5,CASSVTYEQYF
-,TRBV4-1,CASSRTGNTEAFF
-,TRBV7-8,CASSYYREDYEQYF
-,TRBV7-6,CASSPGRSYEQYF
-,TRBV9,CASSGYIFRVPYNEQFF
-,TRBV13,CASSVGQAYEQYF
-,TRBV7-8,CASSVKGETQYF
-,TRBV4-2,CASSQELSTDTQYF
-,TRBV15,CATSRDRGLEQYF
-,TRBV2,CASSEVGAPHTGELFF
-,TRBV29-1,CSGLKNTGELFF
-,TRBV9,CASSVVDLTGRTDTEAFF
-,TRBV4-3,CASSQDAQGAGNTIYF
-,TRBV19,CASSITVYTGELFF
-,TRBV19,CASSIGPGQGRDEQFF
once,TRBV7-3,CASSLTGGLFYEQFF
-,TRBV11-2,CASSSRGFATNEKLFF
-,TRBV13,CASSLIGEPDTQYF
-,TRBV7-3,CASSTAGTTDTQYF
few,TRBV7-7,CASSPLAGSYEQYF
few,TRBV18,CASSPQTGSTGELFF
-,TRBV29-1,CSVEGGTSGTDTQYF